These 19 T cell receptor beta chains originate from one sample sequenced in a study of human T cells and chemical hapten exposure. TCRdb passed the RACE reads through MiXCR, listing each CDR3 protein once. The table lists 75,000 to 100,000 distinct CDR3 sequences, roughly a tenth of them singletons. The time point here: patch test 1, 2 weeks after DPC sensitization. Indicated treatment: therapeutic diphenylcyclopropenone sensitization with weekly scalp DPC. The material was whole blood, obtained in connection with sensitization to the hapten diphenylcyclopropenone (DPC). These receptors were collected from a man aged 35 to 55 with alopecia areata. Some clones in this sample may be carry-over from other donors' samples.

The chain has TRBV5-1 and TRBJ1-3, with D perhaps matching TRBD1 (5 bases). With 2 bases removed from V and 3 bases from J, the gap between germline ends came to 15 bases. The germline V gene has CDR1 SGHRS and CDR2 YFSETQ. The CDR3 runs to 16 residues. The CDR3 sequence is CASSFSPGNIGNTIYF. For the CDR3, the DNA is TGCGCCAGCAGCTTCAGTCCAGGGAATATTGGAAACACCATATATTTT.

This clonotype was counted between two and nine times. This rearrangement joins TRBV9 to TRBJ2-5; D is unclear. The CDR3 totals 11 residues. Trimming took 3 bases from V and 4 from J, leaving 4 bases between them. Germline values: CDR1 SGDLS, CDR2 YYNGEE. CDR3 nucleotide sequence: TGTGCCAGCAGCGACGCAGAGACCCAGTACTTC. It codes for CASSDAETQYF. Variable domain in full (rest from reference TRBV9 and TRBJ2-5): DSGVTQTPKHLITATGQRVTLRCSPRSGDLSVYWYQQSLDQGLQFLIQYYNGEERAKGNILERFSAQQFPDLHSELNLSSLELGDSALYFCASSDAETQYFGPGTRLLVL.

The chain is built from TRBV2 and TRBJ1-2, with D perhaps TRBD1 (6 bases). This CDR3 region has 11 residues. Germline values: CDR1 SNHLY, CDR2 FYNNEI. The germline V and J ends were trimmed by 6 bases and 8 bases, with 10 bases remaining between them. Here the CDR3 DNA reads TGTGCCAGCAGGCAAGGGGGAGGCTACACCTTC. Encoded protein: CASRQGGGYTF. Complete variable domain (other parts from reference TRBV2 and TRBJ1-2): EPEVTQTPSHQVTQMGQEVILRCVPISNHLYFYWYRQILGQKVEFLVSFYNNEISEKSEIFDDQFSVERPDGSNFTLKIRSTKLEDSAMYFCASRQGGGYTFGSGTRLTVV.

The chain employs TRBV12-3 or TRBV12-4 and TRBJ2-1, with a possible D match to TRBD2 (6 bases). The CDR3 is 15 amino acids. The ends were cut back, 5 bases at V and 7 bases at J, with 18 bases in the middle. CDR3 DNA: TGTGCCAGCAGTACGGGCGGGGCCCCGGGTAATGAGCAGTTCTTC. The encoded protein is CASSTGGAPGNEQFF.

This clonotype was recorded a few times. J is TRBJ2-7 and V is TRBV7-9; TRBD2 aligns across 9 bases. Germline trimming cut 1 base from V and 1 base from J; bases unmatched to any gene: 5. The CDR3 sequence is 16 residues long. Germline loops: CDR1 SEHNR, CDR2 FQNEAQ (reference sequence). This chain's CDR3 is CASSLVLAGVSYEQYF. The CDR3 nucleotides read TGTGCCAGCAGCTTAGTTTTAGCGGGAGTGTCCTACGAGCAGTACTTC.

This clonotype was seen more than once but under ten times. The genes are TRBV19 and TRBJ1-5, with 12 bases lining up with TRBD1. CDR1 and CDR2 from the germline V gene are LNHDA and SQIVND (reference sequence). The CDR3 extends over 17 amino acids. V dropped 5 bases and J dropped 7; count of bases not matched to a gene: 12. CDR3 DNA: TGTGCCAGTAGTGCCCCGGGACAGGGGGCTTGGTGGCAGCCCCAGCATTTT. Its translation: CASSAPGQGAWWQPQHF.

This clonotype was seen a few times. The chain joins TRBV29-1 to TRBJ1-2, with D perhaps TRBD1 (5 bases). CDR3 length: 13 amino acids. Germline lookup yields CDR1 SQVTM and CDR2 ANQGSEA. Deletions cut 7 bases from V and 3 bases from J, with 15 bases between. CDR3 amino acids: CSATPQGDYGYTF. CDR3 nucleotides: TGCAGCGCGACCCCGCAAGGGGACTATGGCTACACCTTC.

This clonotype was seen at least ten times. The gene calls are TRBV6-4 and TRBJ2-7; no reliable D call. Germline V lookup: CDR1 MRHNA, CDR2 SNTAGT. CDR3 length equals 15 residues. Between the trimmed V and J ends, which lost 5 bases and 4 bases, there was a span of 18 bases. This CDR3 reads CASSIDLLTPYEQYV. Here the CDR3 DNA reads TGTGCCAGCAGTATAGACCTCCTCACCCCATACGAGCAGTACGTC.

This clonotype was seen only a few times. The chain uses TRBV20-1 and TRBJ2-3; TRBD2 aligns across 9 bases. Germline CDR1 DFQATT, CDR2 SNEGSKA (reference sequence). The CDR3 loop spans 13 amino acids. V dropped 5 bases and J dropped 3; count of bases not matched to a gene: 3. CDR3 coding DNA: TGCAGTGCTGCGGGGGGGGCAACAGATACGCAGTATTTT. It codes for CSAAGGATDTQYF.

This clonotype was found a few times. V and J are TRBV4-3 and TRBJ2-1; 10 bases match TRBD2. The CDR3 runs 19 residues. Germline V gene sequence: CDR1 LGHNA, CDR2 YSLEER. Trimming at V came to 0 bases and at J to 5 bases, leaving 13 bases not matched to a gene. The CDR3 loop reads CASSQEVSGRASTHNEQFF. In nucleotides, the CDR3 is TGCGCCAGCAGCCAAGAGGTCAGCGGGAGGGCTTCAACCCACAATGAGCAGTTCTTC.

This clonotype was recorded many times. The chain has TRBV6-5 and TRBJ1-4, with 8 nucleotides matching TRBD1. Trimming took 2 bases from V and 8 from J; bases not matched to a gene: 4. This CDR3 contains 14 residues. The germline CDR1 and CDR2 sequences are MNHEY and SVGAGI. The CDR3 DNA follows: TGTGCCAGCAGTTACGCCAGGGGGCACGAAAAACTGTTTTTT. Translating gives CASSYARGHEKLFF.

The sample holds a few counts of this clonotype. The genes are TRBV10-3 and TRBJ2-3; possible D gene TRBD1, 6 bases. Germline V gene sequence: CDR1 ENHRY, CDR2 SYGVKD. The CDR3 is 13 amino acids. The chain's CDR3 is CAVNGQITDTQYF. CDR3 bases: TGTGCAGTGAACGGACAGATCACAGATACGCAGTATTTT.

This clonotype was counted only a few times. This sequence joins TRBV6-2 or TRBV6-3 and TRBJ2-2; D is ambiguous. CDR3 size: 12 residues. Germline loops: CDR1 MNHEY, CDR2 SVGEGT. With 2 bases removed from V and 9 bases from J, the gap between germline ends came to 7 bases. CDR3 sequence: CASSYSVRELFF. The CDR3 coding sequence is TGTGCCAGCAGTTACAGTGTCCGGGAGCTGTTTTTT.

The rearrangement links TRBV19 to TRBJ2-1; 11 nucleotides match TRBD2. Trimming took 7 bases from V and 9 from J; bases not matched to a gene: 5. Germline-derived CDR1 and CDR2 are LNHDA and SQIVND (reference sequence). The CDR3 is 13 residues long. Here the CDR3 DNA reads TGTGCCAGTAAAACTAGCGGGAGCATTGAGCAGTTCTTC. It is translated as CASKTSGSIEQFF.

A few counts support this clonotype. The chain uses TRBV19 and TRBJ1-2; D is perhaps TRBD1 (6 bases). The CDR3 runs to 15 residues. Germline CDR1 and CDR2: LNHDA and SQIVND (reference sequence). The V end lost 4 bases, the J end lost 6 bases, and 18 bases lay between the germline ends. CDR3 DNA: TGTGCCAGTAGTACATATATACAGGGAGGGGATGGCTACACCTTC. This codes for CASSTYIQGGDGYTF.

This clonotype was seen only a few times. The chain's CDR3 is CARPNAQDNEQFF. The CDR3 DNA reads as TGTGCCCGACCTAATGCCCAAGACAATGAGCAGTTCTTC. The chain has TRBV27 and TRBJ2-1; D not certain. With 11 bases removed from V and 5 bases from J, the gap between germline ends came to 16 bases. Per germline, CDR1 MNHEY and CDR2 SMNVEV (reference sequence). The CDR3 spans 13 residues.

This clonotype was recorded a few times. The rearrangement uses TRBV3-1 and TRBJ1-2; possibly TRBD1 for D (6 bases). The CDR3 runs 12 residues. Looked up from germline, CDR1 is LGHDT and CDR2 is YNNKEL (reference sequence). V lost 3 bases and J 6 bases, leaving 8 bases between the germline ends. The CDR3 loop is CASSQGANGYTF. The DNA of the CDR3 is TGTGCCAGCAGCCAGGGGGCGAATGGCTACACCTTC. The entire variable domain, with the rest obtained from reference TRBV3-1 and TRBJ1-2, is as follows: DTAVSQTPKYLVTQMGNDKSIKCEQNLGHDTMYWYKQDSKKFLKIMFSYNNKELIINETVPNRFSPKSPDKAHLNLHINSLELGDSAVYFCASSQGANGYTFGSGTRLTVV.

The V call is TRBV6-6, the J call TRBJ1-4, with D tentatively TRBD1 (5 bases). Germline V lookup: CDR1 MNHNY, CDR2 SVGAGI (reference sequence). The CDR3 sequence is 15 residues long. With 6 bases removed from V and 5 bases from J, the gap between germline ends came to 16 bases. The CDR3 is CASRDSGTPNEKLFF. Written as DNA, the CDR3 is TGTGCCAGCAGGGATTCCGGGACCCCGAATGAAAAACTGTTTTTT.

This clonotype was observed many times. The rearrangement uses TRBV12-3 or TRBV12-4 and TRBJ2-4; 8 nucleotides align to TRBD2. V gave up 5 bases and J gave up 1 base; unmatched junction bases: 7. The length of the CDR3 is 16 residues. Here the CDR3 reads CASSVEGGRAKNIQYF. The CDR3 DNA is TGTGCCAGCAGTGTAGAGGGCGGGAGGGCCAAAAACATTCAGTACTTC.